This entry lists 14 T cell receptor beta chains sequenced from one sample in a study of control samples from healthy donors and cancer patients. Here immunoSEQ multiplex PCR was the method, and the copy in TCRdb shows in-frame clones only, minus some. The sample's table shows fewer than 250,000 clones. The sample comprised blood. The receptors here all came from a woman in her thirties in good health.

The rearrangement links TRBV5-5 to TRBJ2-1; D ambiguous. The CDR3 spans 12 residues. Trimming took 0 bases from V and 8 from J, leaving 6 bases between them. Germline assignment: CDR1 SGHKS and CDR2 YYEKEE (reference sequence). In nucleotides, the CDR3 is TGTGCCAGCAGCTTGGTAATCGATGAGCAGTTCTTC. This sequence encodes CASSLVIDEQFF.

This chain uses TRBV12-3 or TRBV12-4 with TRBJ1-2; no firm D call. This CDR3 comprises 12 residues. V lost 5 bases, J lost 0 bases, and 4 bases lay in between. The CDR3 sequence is CASSPTNYGYTF. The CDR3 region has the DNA TGTGCCAGCAGTCCCACTAACTATGGCTACACCTTC.

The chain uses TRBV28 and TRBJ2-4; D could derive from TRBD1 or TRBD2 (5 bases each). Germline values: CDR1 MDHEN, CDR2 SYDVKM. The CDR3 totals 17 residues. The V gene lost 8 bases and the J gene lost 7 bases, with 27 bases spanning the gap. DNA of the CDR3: TGTGCCAGCCGCACCCCCCTGGGACCCAAAAAGGGGAACATTCAGTACTTC. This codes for CASRTPLGPKKGNIQYF.

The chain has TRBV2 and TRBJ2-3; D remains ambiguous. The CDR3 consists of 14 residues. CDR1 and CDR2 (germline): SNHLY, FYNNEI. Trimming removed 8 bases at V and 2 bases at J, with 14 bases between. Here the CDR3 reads CASFGVPNTDTQYF. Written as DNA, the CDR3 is TGTGCCAGCTTCGGTGTTCCCAACACAGATACGCAGTATTTT.

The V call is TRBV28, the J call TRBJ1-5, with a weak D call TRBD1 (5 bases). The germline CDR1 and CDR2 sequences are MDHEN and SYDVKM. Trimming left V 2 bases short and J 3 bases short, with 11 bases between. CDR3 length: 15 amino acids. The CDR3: CASSLGGAHNQPQHF. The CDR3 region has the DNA TGTGCCAGCAGTTTAGGAGGGGCCCACAATCAGCCCCAGCATTTT.

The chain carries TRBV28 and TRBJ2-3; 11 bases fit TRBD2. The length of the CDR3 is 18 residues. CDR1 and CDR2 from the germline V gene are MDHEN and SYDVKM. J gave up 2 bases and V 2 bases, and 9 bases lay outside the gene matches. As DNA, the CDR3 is TGTGCCAGCAGTTTAAGTGGGCTAGCGGGGGGCTCCACAGATACGCAGTATTTT. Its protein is CASSLSGLAGGSTDTQYF. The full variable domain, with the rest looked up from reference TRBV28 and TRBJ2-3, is DVKVTQSSRYLVKRTGEKVFLECVQDMDHENMFWYRQDPGLGLRLIYFSYDVKMKEKGDIPEGYSVSREKKERFSLILESASTNQTSMYLCASSLSGLAGGSTDTQYFGPGTRLTVL.

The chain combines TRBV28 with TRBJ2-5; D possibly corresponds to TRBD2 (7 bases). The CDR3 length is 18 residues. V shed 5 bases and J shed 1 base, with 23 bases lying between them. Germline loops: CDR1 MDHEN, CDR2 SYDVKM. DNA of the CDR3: TGTGCCAGCAGTCCCCTCCGGGTTCGGGGGGCGCCCCAAGAGACCCAGTACTTC. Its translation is CASSPLRVRGAPQETQYF. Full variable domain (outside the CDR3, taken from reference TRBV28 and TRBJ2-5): DVKVTQSSRYLVKRTGEKVFLECVQDMDHENMFWYRQDPGLGLRLIYFSYDVKMKEKGDIPEGYSVSREKKERFSLILESASTNQTSMYLCASSPLRVRGAPQETQYFGPGTRLLVL.

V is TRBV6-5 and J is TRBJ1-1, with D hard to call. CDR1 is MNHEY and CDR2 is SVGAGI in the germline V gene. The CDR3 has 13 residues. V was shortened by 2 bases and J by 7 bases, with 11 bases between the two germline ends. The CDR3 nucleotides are TGTGCCAGCAGTTACGGGCTGCAGCGTGAAGCTTTCTTT. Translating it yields CASSYGLQREAFF.

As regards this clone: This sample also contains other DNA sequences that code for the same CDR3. CDR3 protein: CASSLLNTEAFF. CDR3 in DNA: TGTGCCAGCAGTTTGTTGAACACTGAAGCTTTCTTT. The chain carries TRBV28 and TRBJ1-1; D uncertain. Germline V lookup: CDR1 MDHEN, CDR2 SYDVKM. The CDR3 is made up of 12 amino acids. Trimming left V 3 bases short and J 0 bases short, with 2 bases between.

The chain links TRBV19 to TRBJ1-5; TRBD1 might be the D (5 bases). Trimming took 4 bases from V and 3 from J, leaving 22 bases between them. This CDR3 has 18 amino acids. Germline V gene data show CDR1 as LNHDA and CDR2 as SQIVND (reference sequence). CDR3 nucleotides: TGTGCCAGTAGTACCGCAGGGAGATGGTCCCAGCTCAATCAGCCCCAGCATTTT. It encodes CASSTAGRWSQLNQPQHF.

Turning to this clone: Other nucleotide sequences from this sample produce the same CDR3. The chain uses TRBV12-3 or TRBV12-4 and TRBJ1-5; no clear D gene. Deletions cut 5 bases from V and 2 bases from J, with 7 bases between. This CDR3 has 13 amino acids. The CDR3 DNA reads TGTGCCAGCAGTCGTCAGCGCAATCAGCCCCAGCATTTT. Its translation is CASSRQRNQPQHF.

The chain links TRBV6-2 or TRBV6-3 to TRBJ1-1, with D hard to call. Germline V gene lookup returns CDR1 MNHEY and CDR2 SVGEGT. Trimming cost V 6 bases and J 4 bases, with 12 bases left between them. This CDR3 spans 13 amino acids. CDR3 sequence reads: CASSMVSGTEAFF. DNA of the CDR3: TGTGCCAGCAGCATGGTCTCGGGCACTGAAGCTTTCTTT.

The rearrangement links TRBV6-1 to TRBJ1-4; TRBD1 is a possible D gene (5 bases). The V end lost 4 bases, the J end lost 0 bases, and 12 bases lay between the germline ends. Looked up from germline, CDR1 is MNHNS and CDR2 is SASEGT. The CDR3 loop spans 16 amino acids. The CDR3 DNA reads TGTGCCAGCAGTGGGATCGCAGGGACAACTAATGAAAAACTGTTTTTT. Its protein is CASSGIAGTTNEKLFF.

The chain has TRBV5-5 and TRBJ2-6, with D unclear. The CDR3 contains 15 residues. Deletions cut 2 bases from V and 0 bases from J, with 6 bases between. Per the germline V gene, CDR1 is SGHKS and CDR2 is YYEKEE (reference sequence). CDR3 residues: CASSFQFSGANVLTF. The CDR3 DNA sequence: TGTGCCAGCAGCTTTCAGTTCTCTGGGGCCAACGTCCTGACTTTC.